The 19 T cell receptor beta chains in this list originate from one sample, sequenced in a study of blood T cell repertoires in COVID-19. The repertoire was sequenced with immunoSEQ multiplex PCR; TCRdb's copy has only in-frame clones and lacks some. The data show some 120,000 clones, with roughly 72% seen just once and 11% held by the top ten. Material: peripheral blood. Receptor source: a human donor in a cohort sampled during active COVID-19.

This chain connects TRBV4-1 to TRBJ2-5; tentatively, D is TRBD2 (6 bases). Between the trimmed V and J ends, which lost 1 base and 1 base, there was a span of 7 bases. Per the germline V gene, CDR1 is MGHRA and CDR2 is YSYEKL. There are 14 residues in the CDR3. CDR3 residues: CASSQGLGQETQYF. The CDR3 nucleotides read TGCGCCAGCAGCCAAGGACTAGGCCAAGAGACCCAGTACTTC.

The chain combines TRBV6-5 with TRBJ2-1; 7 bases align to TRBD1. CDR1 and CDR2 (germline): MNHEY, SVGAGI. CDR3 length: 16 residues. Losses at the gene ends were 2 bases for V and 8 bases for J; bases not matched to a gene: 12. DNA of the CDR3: TGTGCCAGCAGTTACCCTCGGGCAGGGGGTCTCCATGAGCAGTTCTTC. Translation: CASSYPRAGGLHEQFF.

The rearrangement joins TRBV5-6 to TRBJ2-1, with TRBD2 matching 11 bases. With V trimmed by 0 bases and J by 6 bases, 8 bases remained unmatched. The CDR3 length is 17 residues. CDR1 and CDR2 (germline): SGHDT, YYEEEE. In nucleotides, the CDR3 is TGTGCCAGCAGCTTGGTGAGAGTAGCGGGGGGGCCCAATGAGCAGTTCTTC. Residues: CASSLVRVAGGPNEQFF. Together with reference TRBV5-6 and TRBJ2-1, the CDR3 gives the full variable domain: DAGVTQSPTHLIKTRGQQVTLRCSPKSGHDTVSWYQQALGQGPQFIFQYYEEEERQRGNFPDRFSGHQFPNYSSELNVNALLLGDSALYLCASSLVRVAGGPNEQFFGPGTRLTVL.

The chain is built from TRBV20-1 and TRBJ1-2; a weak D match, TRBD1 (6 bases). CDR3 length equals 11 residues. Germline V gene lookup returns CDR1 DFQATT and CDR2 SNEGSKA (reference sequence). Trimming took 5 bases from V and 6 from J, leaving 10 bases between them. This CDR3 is CSADRRDGYTF. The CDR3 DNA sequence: TGCAGTGCTGACAGGAGAGATGGCTACACCTTC.

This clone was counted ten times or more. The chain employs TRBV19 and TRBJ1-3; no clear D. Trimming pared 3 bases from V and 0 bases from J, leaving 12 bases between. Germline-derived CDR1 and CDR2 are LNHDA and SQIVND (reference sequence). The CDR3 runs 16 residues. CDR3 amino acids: CASSILPGASGNTIYF. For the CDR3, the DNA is TGTGCCAGTAGTATTCTACCAGGTGCCTCTGGAAACACCATATATTTT. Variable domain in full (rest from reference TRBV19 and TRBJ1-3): DGGITQSPKYLFRKEGQNVTLSCEQNLNHDAMYWYRQDPGQGLRLIYYSQIVNDFQKGDIAEGYSVSREKKESFPLTVTSAQKNPTAFYLCASSILPGASGNTIYFGEGSWLTVV.

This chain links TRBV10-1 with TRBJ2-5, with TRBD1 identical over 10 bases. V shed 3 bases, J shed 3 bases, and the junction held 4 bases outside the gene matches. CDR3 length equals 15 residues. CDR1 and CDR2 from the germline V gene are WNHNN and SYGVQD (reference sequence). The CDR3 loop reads CASSEVDRGEETQYF. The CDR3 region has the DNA TGCGCCAGCAGTGAAGTGGACAGGGGGGAAGAGACCCAGTACTTC.

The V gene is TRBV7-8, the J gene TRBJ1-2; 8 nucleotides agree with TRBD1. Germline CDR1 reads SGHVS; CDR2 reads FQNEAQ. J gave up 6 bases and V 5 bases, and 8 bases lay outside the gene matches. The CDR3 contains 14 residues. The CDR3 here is CASSPRTGRDGYTF. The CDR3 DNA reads TGTGCCAGCAGCCCCCGGACAGGGAGGGATGGCTACACCTTC.

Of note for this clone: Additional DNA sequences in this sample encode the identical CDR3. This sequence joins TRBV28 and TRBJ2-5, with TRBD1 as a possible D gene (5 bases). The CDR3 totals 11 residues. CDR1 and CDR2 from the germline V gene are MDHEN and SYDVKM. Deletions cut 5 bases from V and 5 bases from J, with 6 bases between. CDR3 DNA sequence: TGTGCCAGCAGTAACAGGGAGACCCAGTACTTC. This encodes CASSNRETQYF.

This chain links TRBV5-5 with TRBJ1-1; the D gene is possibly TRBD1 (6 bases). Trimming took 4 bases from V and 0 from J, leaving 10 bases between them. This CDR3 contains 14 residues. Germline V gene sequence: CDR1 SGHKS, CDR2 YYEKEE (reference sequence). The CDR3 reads CASSPGHVNTEAFF. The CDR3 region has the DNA TGTGCCAGCAGCCCGGGACACGTGAACACTGAAGCTTTCTTT.

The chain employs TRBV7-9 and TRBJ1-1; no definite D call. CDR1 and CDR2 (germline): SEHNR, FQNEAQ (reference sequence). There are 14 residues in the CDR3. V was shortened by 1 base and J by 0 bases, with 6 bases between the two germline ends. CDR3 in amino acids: CASSLVQMNTEAFF. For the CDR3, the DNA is TGTGCCAGCAGCTTAGTACAGATGAACACTGAAGCTTTCTTT. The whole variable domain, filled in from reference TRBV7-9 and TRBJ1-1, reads DTGVSQNPRHKITKRGQNVTFRCDPISEHNRLYWYRQTLGQGPEFLTYFQNEAQLEKSRLLSDRFSAERPKGSFSTLEIQRTEQGDSAMYLCASSLVQMNTEAFFGQGTRLTVV.

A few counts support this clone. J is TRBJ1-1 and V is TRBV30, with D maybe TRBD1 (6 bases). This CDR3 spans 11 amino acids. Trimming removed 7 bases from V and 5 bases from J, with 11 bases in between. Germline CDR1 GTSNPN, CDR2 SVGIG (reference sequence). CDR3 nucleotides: TGTGCCTTCTACAGGGTAACTGAAGCTTTCTTT. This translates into CAFYRVTEAFF.

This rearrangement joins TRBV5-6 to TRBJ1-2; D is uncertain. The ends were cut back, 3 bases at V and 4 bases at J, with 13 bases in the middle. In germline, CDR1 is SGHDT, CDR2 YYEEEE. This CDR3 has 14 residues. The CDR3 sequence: CASSSPRGGYGYTF. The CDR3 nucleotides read TGTGCCAGCAGCTCCCCACGGGGTGGCTATGGCTACACCTTC.

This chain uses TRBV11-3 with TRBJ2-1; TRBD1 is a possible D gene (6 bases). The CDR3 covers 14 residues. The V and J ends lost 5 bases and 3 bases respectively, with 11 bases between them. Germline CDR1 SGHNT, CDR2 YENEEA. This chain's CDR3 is CASSLTGIYNEQFF. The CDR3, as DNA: TGTGCCAGCAGCCTAACAGGGATCTACAATGAGCAGTTCTTC.

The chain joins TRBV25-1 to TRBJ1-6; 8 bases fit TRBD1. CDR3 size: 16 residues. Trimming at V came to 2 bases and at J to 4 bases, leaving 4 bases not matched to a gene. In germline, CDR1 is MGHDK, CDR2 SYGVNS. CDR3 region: CASSEPGQAYNSPLHF. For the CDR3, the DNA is TGTGCCAGCAGTGAACCGGGACAGGCGTATAATTCACCCCTCCACTTT.

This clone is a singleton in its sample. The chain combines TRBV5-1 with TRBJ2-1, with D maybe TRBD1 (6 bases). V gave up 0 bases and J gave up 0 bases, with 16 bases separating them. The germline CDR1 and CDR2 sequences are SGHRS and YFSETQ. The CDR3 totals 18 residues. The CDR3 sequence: CASSLDQSQGSSYNEQFF. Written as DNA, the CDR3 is TGCGCCAGCAGCTTGGACCAATCTCAGGGGTCCTCCTACAATGAGCAGTTCTTC.

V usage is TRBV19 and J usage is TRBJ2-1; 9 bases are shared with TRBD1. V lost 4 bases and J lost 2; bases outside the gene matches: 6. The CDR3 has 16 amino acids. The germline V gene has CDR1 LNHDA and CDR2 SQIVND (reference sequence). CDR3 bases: TGTGCCAGTAGTACCATTACAGGGGGCCCCTACAATGAGCAGTTCTTC. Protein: CASSTITGGPYNEQFF.

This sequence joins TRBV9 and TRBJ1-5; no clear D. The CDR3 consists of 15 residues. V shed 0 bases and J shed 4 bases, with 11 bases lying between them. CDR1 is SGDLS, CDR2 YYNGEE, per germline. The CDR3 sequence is CASSVAEGWNQPQHF. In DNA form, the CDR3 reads TGTGCCAGCAGCGTAGCGGAGGGCTGGAATCAGCCCCAGCATTTT. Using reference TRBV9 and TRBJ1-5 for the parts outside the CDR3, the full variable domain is DSGVTQTPKHLITATGQRVTLRCSPRSGDLSVYWYQQSLDQGLQFLIQYYNGEERAKGNILERFSAQQFPDLHSELNLSSLELGDSALYFCASSVAEGWNQPQHFGDGTRLSIL.

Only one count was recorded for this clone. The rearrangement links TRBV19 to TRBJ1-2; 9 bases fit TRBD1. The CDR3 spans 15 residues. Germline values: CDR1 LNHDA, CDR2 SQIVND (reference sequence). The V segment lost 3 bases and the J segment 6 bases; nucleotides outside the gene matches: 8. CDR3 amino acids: CASSIRDRATDGYTF. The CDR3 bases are TGTGCCAGTAGTATCCGGGACAGGGCGACGGATGGCTACACCTTC.

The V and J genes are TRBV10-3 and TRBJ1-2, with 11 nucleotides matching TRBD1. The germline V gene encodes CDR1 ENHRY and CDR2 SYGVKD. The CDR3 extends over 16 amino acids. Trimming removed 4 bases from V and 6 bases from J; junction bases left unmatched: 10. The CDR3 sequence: CAISAGQGAYTHGYTF. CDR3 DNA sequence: TGTGCCATCAGTGCAGGACAGGGGGCGTACACCCATGGCTACACCTTC.